The clone carrying this T cell receptor (beta chain) was detected only once. Single viable CD3+CD4+CD8-CD45RO+ cells were sorted as the memory CD4+ T cells. CD4+ T cells were isolated by positive magnetic selection. This sample stems from a study of memory CD4+ T cells and cytomegalovirus serostatus. Trimming cost V 5 bases and J 7 bases, with 17 bases left between them. This CDR3 is built from 14 residues. Germline loops: CDR1 SNHLY, CDR2 FYNNEI. Method: immunoSEQ multiplex PCR; TCRdb's copy keeps in-frame clones and lacks some. The top ten clones hold around 0.78% of a sample with some 80,000 clones, 65% to 85% of them seen once.

The clonotype comes from an adult in good health and CMV-seronegative. Sequenced input: memory CD4+ T cells from blood. The V and J genes are TRBV2 and TRBJ1-1, with D possibly matching TRBD1 (6 bases). The CDR3: CASSFDGPRGEAFF. CDR3 nucleotides: TGTGCCAGCAGTTTTGACGGACCCAGGGGTGAAGCTTTCTTT. The complete variable domain, with remaining parts taken from reference TRBV2 and TRBJ1-1, reads EPEVTQTPSHQVTQMGQEVILRCVPISNHLYFYWYRQILGQKVEFLVSFYNNEISEKSEIFDDQFSVERPDGSNFTLKIRSTKLEDSAMYFCASSFDGPRGEAFFGQGTRLTVV.